Each of the 12 T cell receptor beta chains below was sequenced from the same sample in a study of cytomegalovirus exposure and HLA in healthy donors. The PCR employed 60 Vbeta primers together with 13 Jbeta primers. Sequencing was performed with immunoSEQ multiplex PCR; in TCRdb, only in-frame clones are kept and a portion is missing. This sample has more than 80,000 clones; under 85% occur once, and the top ten carry approximately 4%. Sequencing input: PBMCs. The receptors shown here come from a woman aged 40 to 50 in good health and CMV-seropositive.

The rearrangement joins TRBV9 to TRBJ2-2; D is unresolved. The V end was cut by 0 bases, the J end by 5 bases, with 8 bases between. There are 14 residues in the CDR3. The germline CDR1 and CDR2 sequences are SGDLS and YYNGEE. The CDR3 DNA is TGTGCCAGCAGCGTAGGTCTAGAGACCGGGGAGCTGTTTTTT. The encoded protein is CASSVGLETGELFF.

The chain has TRBV2 and TRBJ1-5; D is unclear. The CDR3 extends over 12 amino acids. CDR1 is SNHLY, CDR2 FYNNEI, per germline. The ends were cut back, 8 bases at V and 7 bases at J, with 12 bases in the middle. Written as DNA, the CDR3 is TGTGCCAGCCAACAGCCGGGACAGCCCCAGCATTTT. It is translated as CASQQPGQPQHF. The whole variable domain, filled in from reference TRBV2 and TRBJ1-5, reads EPEVTQTPSHQVTQMGQEVILRCVPISNHLYFYWYRQILGQKVEFLVSFYNNEISEKSEIFDDQFSVERPDGSNFTLKIRSTKLEDSAMYFCASQQPGQPQHFGDGTRLSIL.

This clone has a handful of counts. This rearrangement joins TRBV10-3 to TRBJ2-3, with 12 bases lining up with TRBD2. J lost 3 bases, V lost 6 bases, and 4 bases had no gene match. CDR1 is ENHRY and CDR2 is SYGVKD in the germline V gene. CDR3 size: 15 residues. The CDR3 bases are TGTGCCATCAGCCCCGGACTAGCGGGAACAGATACGCAGTATTTT. It yields the protein CAISPGLAGTDTQYF.

The gene calls are TRBV6-1 and TRBJ1-2, with 7 bases identical to TRBD1. The CDR3 length is 14 residues. Germline-derived CDR1 and CDR2 are MNHNS and SASEGT. After removal of 7 bases from V and 1 base from J, the junction contained 6 bases not matched to a gene. CDR3 sequence (DNA): TGTGCCAGCAAACGGGACAGCTTTAACTATGGCTACACCTTC. Its translation: CASKRDSFNYGYTF.

The CDR3 sequence is CASSQGQVYGYTF. The CDR3 region has the DNA TGTGCCAGCAGCCAGGGACAGGTATATGGCTACACCTTC. V usage is TRBV5-4 and J usage is TRBJ1-2, with 8 bases fitting TRBD1. CDR3 length: 13 residues. The V and J ends lost 4 bases and 5 bases, in that order; junction bases with no gene match: 4. CDR1 and CDR2 from the germline V gene are SGHNT and YYREEE (reference sequence).

This sequence joins TRBV5-1 and TRBJ2-1, with 11 nucleotides matching TRBD2. Germline trimming cut 2 bases from V and 8 bases from J; bases unmatched to any gene: 6. Germline values: CDR1 SGHRS, CDR2 YFSETQ. This CDR3 is built from 15 residues. This CDR3 reads CASSLLAGAGDEQFF. The CDR3 DNA follows: TGCGCCAGCAGCTTACTAGCGGGAGCGGGCGATGAGCAGTTCTTC.

The V and J genes are TRBV2 and TRBJ1-5; perhaps TRBD1 as D (6 bases). Germline CDR1 and CDR2: SNHLY and FYNNEI. CDR3 length equals 13 residues. V was clipped by 3 bases and J by 9 bases, with 12 bases between them. CDR3 amino acids: CASSEQGTSPQHF. As DNA, the CDR3 is TGTGCCAGCAGTGAGCAGGGGACATCGCCCCAGCATTTT.

The chain carries TRBV5-1 and TRBJ1-4, with D tentatively TRBD1 (5 bases). The CDR3 totals 15 residues. CDR1 is SGHRS, CDR2 YFSETQ, per germline. V shed 4 bases and J shed 4 bases, with 14 bases lying between them. The CDR3 sequence is CASSSGRGGNEKLFF. The DNA of the CDR3 is TGCGCCAGCAGCAGCGGTCGCGGGGGTAATGAAAAACTGTTTTTT. The full variable domain, completed using reference TRBV5-1 and TRBJ1-4, is KAGVTQTPRYLIKTRGQQVTLSCSPISGHRSVSWYQQTPGQGLQFLFEYFSETQRNKGNFPGRFSGRQFSNSRSEMNVSTLELGDSALYLCASSSGRGGNEKLFFGSGTQLSVL.

The chain is built from TRBV4-2 and TRBJ2-3; D is undetermined. V was trimmed by 0 bases and J by 3 bases, leaving 4 bases between them. CDR1 and CDR2 from the germline V gene are LGHNA and YNFKEQ. CDR3 size: 13 residues. The CDR3 region is CASSQDVTDTQYF. The CDR3 DNA is TGTGCCAGCAGCCAAGACGTGACAGATACGCAGTATTTT.

The CDR3 DNA follows: TGTGCCAGTAGGATAACAGGATCCCAAGAGACCCAGTACTTC. This codes for CASRITGSQETQYF. The gene calls are TRBV19 and TRBJ2-5; D perhaps matches TRBD1 (5 bases). Trimming left V 6 bases short and J 1 base short, with 12 bases between. The CDR3 is 14 amino acids. In germline, CDR1 is LNHDA, CDR2 SQIVND (reference sequence).

The chain links TRBV21-1 to TRBJ2-7; the table names TRBD2, a call not compared with the DNA. TRBV21-1 constitutes a pseudogene. The CDR3 length is 13 residues. The CDR3 nucleotides are TGTGCCAGCAGCCCCCGTTACTCCTACGAGCAGTACTTC. Translating it yields CASSPRYSYEQYF.

V usage is TRBV28 and J usage is TRBJ1-4, with D perhaps TRBD1 (5 bases). The germline gives CDR1 MDHEN, CDR2 SYDVKM. V lost 0 bases to trimming and J lost 7 bases, with 12 bases between them. This CDR3 has 15 residues. The CDR3 DNA reads as TGTGCCAGCAGTTTATGGCAGGGAACAGCTGAAAAACTGTTTTTT. Amino acid sequence: CASSLWQGTAEKLFF.